The 28 T cell receptor beta chains given below trace back to one sample, sequenced in a study of T cell changes during pregnancy in multiple sclerosis. Assay used: immunoSEQ multiplex PCR; TCRdb lists only in-frame clones, some missing. Altogether approximately 100,000 clones are present, about 91% being singletons, with the ten largest covering over 3%. The sample in question was peripheral blood, obtained in the second trimester of pregnancy. These receptors were collected from a female donor with multiple sclerosis, enrolled in a pregnancy study.

This sequence joins TRBV5-1 and TRBJ2-7; TRBD1 aligns across 9 bases. Germline CDR1 reads SGHRS; CDR2 reads YFSETQ. The V segment lost 0 bases and the J segment 6 bases; nucleotides outside the gene matches: 7. The CDR3 is made up of 15 amino acids. The CDR3 DNA reads TGCGCCAGCAGCTTGGCCGTGGGACAGGGATTCGAGCAGTACTTC. Translated: CASSLAVGQGFEQYF.

Details on this clone: One junction end does not reproduce the germline sequence, and a read error may be involved. CDR3 sequence reads: CVSSQTGLGQGRDTQYF. The CDR3 nucleotides read TGTGTCAGCAGCCAAACTGGGCTGGGACAGGGAAGAGATACGCAGTATTTT. The chain has TRBV4-2 and TRBJ2-3; 9 nucleotides agree with TRBD1. Germline V gives CDR1 LGHNA, CDR2 YNFKEQ. This CDR3 comprises 17 residues.

The chain recombines TRBV19 with TRBJ2-3; TRBD2 aligns across 7 bases. Looked up from germline, CDR1 is LNHDA and CDR2 is SQIVND (reference sequence). Trimming took 4 bases from V and 1 from J; bases not matched to a gene: 2. CDR3 size: 14 residues. CDR3 loop: CASSRGRGTDTQYF. In nucleotides, the CDR3 is TGTGCCAGTAGTAGAGGGAGGGGCACAGATACGCAGTATTTT.

V and J are TRBV7-9 and TRBJ1-5; D gene ambiguous. CDR1 SEHNR and CDR2 FQNEAQ come from the germline V gene (reference sequence). Trimming shortened V by 1 base and J by 1 base, and 5 bases separated the two germline ends. CDR3 length: 14 amino acids. The DNA for the CDR3 is TGTGCCAGCAGCTTAGGAGCCAGCAATCAGCCCCAGCATTTT. It yields the protein CASSLGASNQPQHF.

DNA of the CDR3: TGTGCCAGCAGCAAAAGACGGACTAGCGGGAGCAGTGGGGGCTACGAGCAGTACTTC. This sequence encodes CASSKRRTSGSSGGYEQYF. The chain is built from TRBV21-1 and TRBJ2-7; TRBD2, the table's D call, lacks a check against the DNA. TRBV21-1 is a known pseudogene. There are 19 residues in the CDR3.

V and J are TRBV2 and TRBJ2-4; perhaps TRBD1 as D (5 bases). Trimming shortened V by 4 bases and J by 4 bases, and 14 bases separated the two germline ends. CDR1 and CDR2 from the germline V gene are SNHLY and FYNNEI. The CDR3 extends over 15 amino acids. CDR3 sequence reads: CASSARGAGKNIQYF. The CDR3 DNA sequence: TGTGCCAGCAGTGCAAGGGGCGCAGGAAAAAACATTCAGTACTTC.

The chain carries TRBV19 and TRBJ1-1; D is unclear. The CDR3 runs 14 residues. Trimming pared 3 bases from V and 0 bases from J, leaving 8 bases between. Germline V gene sequence: CDR1 LNHDA, CDR2 SQIVND (reference sequence). The CDR3, as DNA: TGTGCCAGTAGTATTGAAACAATGAACACTGAAGCTTTCTTT. Amino acids: CASSIETMNTEAFF. Full variable domain (remainder filled in from reference TRBV19 and TRBJ1-1): DGGITQSPKYLFRKEGQNVTLSCEQNLNHDAMYWYRQDPGQGLRLIYYSQIVNDFQKGDIAEGYSVSREKKESFPLTVTSAQKNPTAFYLCASSIETMNTEAFFGQGTRLTVV.

With regard to this clone: The same CDR3 arises from other DNA sequences in this sample as well. The rearrangement joins TRBV27 to TRBJ1-1; D not resolved. The CDR3 spans 13 residues. V was clipped by 0 bases and J by 1 base, with 3 bases between them. Germline loops: CDR1 MNHEY, CDR2 SMNVEV (reference sequence). CDR3 coding DNA: TGTGCCAGCAGTTTATCCCGGAACACTGAAGCTTTCTTT. Its translation: CASSLSRNTEAFF.

The genes are TRBV5-4 and TRBJ2-5; TRBD1 is a possible D gene (6 bases). This CDR3 contains 14 residues. Germline values: CDR1 SGHNT, CDR2 YYREEE (reference sequence). V was pared by 3 bases and J by 2 bases, with 11 bases between. The CDR3 reads CASSSTGGQETQYF. In nucleotides, the CDR3 is TGTGCCAGCAGCTCGACAGGAGGTCAAGAGACCCAGTACTTC.

The genes are TRBV6-5 and TRBJ2-1; 11 bases map to TRBD2. CDR1 is MNHEY and CDR2 is SVGAGI in the germline V gene. CDR3 length: 15 residues. The V gene end was trimmed by 6 bases and the J gene end by 4 bases; junction bases not matched to a gene: 5. The CDR3 protein is CASSSGTSGYNEQFF. Here the CDR3 DNA reads TGTGCCAGCAGCTCAGGGACTAGCGGTTACAATGAGCAGTTCTTC.

The J gene is TRBJ2-5, the V gene TRBV19, with TRBD1 matching over 7 bases. CDR3 length equals 14 residues. After removal of 8 bases from V and 5 bases from J, the junction contained 11 bases not matched to a gene. Germline CDR1 LNHDA, CDR2 SQIVND (reference sequence). CDR3 amino acids: CASRGLGGAETQYF. The CDR3, as DNA: TGTGCCAGTCGAGGCTTAGGGGGCGCGGAGACCCAGTACTTC.

Note on this clone: The junction differs from germline at one of its ends, possibly a read error. This chain connects TRBV7-7 to TRBJ2-5; D is ambiguous. Germline loops: CDR1 SSHAT, CDR2 FNYEAQ (reference sequence). This CDR3 spans 14 amino acids. The CDR3 DNA reads TGTGCTAGCAGCTTAGGCGGCCTAGGAGAGACCCAGTACTTC. It yields the protein CASSLGGLGETQYF. Based on the CDR3 plus reference TRBV7-7 and TRBJ2-5, the full variable domain is GAGVSQSPRYKVTKRGQDVTLRCDPISSHATLYWYQQALGQGPEFLTYFNYEAQPDKSGLPSDRFSAERPEGSISTLTIQRTEQRDSAMYRCASSLGGLGETQYFGPGTRLLVL.

The chain carries TRBV6-1 and TRBJ1-1; D unclear. Germline V gives CDR1 MNHNS, CDR2 SASEGT. Between the trimmed V and J ends, which lost 6 bases and 1 base, there was a span of 9 bases. The CDR3 length is 13 residues. CDR3 amino acids: CASRPTENTEAFF. For the CDR3, the DNA is TGTGCCAGCAGACCCACAGAGAACACTGAAGCTTTCTTT.

The CDR3: CASSLGLDTQYF. The CDR3 DNA is TGCGCCAGCAGCCTGGGGCTGGATACGCAGTATTTT. The chain combines TRBV5-1 with TRBJ2-3; tentative D call: TRBD1 (5 bases). The germline gives CDR1 SGHRS, CDR2 YFSETQ. CDR3 length: 12 residues. The germline V and J ends were trimmed by 4 bases and 6 bases, with 9 bases remaining between them.

V and J are TRBV28 and TRBJ2-7; 8 positions agree with TRBD1. J gave up 4 bases and V 2 bases, and 10 bases lay outside the gene matches. This CDR3 contains 16 residues. Germline V gene data show CDR1 as MDHEN and CDR2 as SYDVKM. The CDR3 DNA sequence: TGTGCCAGCAGTTTAGACAGGGGTATAATAGGTTACGAGCAGTACTTC. Encoded protein: CASSLDRGIIGYEQYF.

This clone has only a few counts. CDR3 nucleotide sequence: TGTGCCAGCAGCCAAGGGTCGGCCGGTAGGGGACAGTACTTC. This encodes CASSQGSAGRGQYF. The V and J genes are TRBV14 and TRBJ2-7; the D gene is possibly TRBD1 (5 bases). CDR3 length: 14 residues. CDR1 is SGHDN and CDR2 is FVKESK in the germline V gene. Trimming shortened V by 1 base and J by 10 bases, and 17 bases separated the two germline ends.

This clone was seen only once. The J gene is TRBJ2-7, the V gene TRBV6-1; the D gene is possibly TRBD2 (6 bases). The CDR3 is 13 amino acids. With 4 bases removed from V and 1 base from J, the gap between germline ends came to 8 bases. Germline assignment: CDR1 MNHNS and CDR2 SASEGT. CDR3: CASSGRGSYEQYF. CDR3 DNA: TGTGCCAGCAGTGGGAGGGGATCCTACGAGCAGTACTTC.

The rearrangement joins TRBV29-1 to TRBJ2-3; D gene ambiguous. This CDR3 is 13 amino acids long. V shed 5 bases and J shed 0 bases, with 9 bases lying between them. Germline V gene lookup returns CDR1 SQVTM and CDR2 ANQGSEA. The CDR3 protein is CSVQLSSTDTQYF. In nucleotides, the CDR3 is TGCAGCGTTCAACTAAGTAGCACAGATACGCAGTATTTT.

The rearrangement uses TRBV10-3 and TRBJ1-2, with D tentatively TRBD1 (5 bases). The CDR3 is 15 residues long. Deletions cut 4 bases from V and 4 bases from J, with 16 bases between. CDR1 and CDR2 (germline): ENHRY, SYGVKD. The CDR3 coding sequence is TGTGCCATCAGTGGGAGTGCCGGGGGTAGCTATGGCTACACCTTC. It translates to CAISGSAGGSYGYTF.

This clone was found once. J is TRBJ2-4 and V is TRBV4-1; 13 nucleotides line up with TRBD2. Germline V gene lookup returns CDR1 MGHRA and CDR2 YSYEKL. This CDR3 has 16 amino acids. With V trimmed by 0 bases and J by 8 bases, 4 bases remained unmatched. The CDR3 loop reads CASSQDTSGGGDIQYF. The CDR3 nucleotides read TGCGCCAGCAGCCAAGATACTAGCGGGGGGGGCGACATTCAGTACTTC.

V gene TRBV7-3 combines with J gene TRBJ1-2; 10 bases line up with TRBD1. V gave up 5 bases and J gave up 2 bases; unmatched junction bases: 2. This CDR3 has 14 amino acids. The V gene's germline CDR1 is SGHTA and CDR2 FQGTGA. For the CDR3, the DNA is TGTGCCAGCAGCCCGGGACAGGGGAACTATGGCTACACCTTC. Translation gives CASSPGQGNYGYTF.

This clone was recorded only once. The V and J genes are TRBV6-5 and TRBJ1-4; maybe TRBD1 (6 bases). V lost 8 bases and J lost 2, with 15 bases in between. The CDR3 has 15 residues. The V gene's germline CDR1 is MNHEY and CDR2 SVGAGI. CDR3 bases: TGTGCCAGCCGACCCCTGGGGGCTACTAATGAAAAACTGTTTTTT. This translates into CASRPLGATNEKLFF.

The rearrangement uses TRBV6-4 and TRBJ2-3; 8 positions match TRBD1. V lost 5 bases to trimming and J lost 5 bases; unmatched junction nucleotides: 9. CDR1 is MRHNA, CDR2 SNTAGT, per germline. The CDR3 sequence is 15 residues long. In nucleotides, the CDR3 is TGTGCCAGCAGTAAATCAGGGGGCGAGGGAGATACGCAGTATTTT. Translating gives CASSKSGGEGDTQYF.

The chain employs TRBV18 and TRBJ2-1; 9 bases align to TRBD2. Trimming at V came to 2 bases and at J to 8 bases, leaving 10 bases not matched to a gene. The CDR3 covers 16 residues. Germline V CDR1 and CDR2: KGHSH, LQKENI. The CDR3 region is CASSPGFASGNDEQFF. The DNA for the CDR3 is TGTGCCAGCTCACCAGGGTTTGCTAGCGGGAATGATGAGCAGTTCTTC.

The chain combines TRBV11-2 with TRBJ2-2, with D uncertain. Germline CDR1 reads SGHAT; CDR2 reads FQNNGV. V was shortened by 2 bases and J by 7 bases, with 5 bases between the two germline ends. This CDR3 region has 12 residues. The CDR3 loop is CASSLKLGELFF. CDR3 DNA sequence: TGTGCCAGCAGCTTAAAACTCGGGGAGCTGTTTTTT.

CDR3 region: CASTPTGGNQPQHF. CDR3 coding DNA: TGTGCCAGTACCCCGACAGGGGGCAATCAGCCCCAGCATTTT. This chain joins TRBV19 and TRBJ1-5, with 8 positions matching TRBD1. The CDR3 length is 14 residues. Germline CDR1 is LNHDA and CDR2 is SQIVND (reference sequence). J was trimmed by 2 bases and V by 7 bases; bases with no gene match: 4. The variable domain in full, completed from reference TRBV19 and TRBJ1-5, reads DGGITQSPKYLFRKEGQNVTLSCEQNLNHDAMYWYRQDPGQGLRLIYYSQIVNDFQKGDIAEGYSVSREKKESFPLTVTSAQKNPTAFYLCASTPTGGNQPQHFGDGTRLSIL.

The chain combines TRBV4-1 with TRBJ2-7, with 14 positions matching TRBD2. V shed 1 base and J 2 bases; nucleotides not matched to a gene: 16. The germline gives CDR1 MGHRA, CDR2 YSYEKL. The CDR3 runs 21 residues. The CDR3 sequence: CASSQAPWETSGRERTYEQYF. The CDR3 nucleotides are TGCGCCAGCAGCCAAGCCCCGTGGGAGACTAGCGGGAGGGAGAGAACCTACGAGCAGTACTTC.

The V and J genes are TRBV15 and TRBJ1-3, with a weak D call TRBD1 (5 bases). V dropped 2 bases and J dropped 0 bases, with 8 bases sitting between them. In germline, CDR1 is LNHNV, CDR2 YYDKDF (reference sequence). This CDR3 region has 15 residues. This CDR3 reads CATSRSGNSGNTIYF. In DNA form, the CDR3 reads TGTGCCACCAGCAGATCAGGGAACTCTGGAAACACCATATATTTT. The whole variable domain, filled in from reference TRBV15 and TRBJ1-3, reads DAMVIQNPRYQVTQFGKPVTLSCSQTLNHNVMYWYQQKSSQAPKLLFHYYDKDFNNEADTPDNFQSRRPNTSFCFLDIRSPGLGDTAMYLCATSRSGNSGNTIYFGEGSWLTVV.